This T cell receptor (beta chain) was obtained from a study of T cell repertoires in cytomegalovirus infection. Study-level information: TCR beta signatures that were public indicated CMV infection and matching HLA type.

On this clonotype itself: The antigen is not known.

The CDR3 runs to 15 residues. Trimming left V 5 bases short and J 1 base short, with 13 bases between. The germline V gene has CDR1 KGHDR and CDR2 SFDVKD. MiXCR was run by TCRdb on the reads, yielding one entry per CDR3 protein. The sample comprises approximately 990,000 distinct CDR3 sequences, roughly 31% of which are singletons, and 11% to 15% rests with the top ten. Notes on the study in general: It was HLA-C-restricted CMV-specific TCR beta clonotypes that dominated the response ex vivo. Using cumulative public TCR beta family frequency, the authors identified those who carried CMV together with the relevant HLA.

Here the sequenced sample was cultured CD8+ T cells from PBMCs, taken from culture after CMV antigen stimulation. The rearrangement uses TRBV24-1 and TRBJ2-5; D unclear. This TCR came from a human donor in good health (CMV status not recorded). Some clones in this sample may be carry-over from other donors' samples. Here the CDR3 reads CATSVRTDLQETQYF. CDR3 sequence (DNA): TGTGCCACCAGTGTTCGGACGGACCTCCAAGAGACCCAGTACTTC.